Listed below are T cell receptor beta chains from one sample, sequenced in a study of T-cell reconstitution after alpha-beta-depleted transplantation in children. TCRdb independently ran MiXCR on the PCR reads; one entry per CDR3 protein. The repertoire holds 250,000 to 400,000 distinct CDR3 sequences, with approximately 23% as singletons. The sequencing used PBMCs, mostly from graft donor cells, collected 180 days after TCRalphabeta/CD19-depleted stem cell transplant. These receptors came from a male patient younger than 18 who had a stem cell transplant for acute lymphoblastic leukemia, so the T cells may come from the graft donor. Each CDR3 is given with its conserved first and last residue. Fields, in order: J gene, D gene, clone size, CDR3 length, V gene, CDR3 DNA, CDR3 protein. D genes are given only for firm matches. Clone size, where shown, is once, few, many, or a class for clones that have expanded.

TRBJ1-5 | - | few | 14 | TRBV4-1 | TGCGCCAGCAGCCAAGATCGCGGGAATCAGCCCCAGCATTTT | CASSQDRGNQPQHF
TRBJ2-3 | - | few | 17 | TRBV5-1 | TGCGCCAGCAGCTTAGGTCAGGGGCCAGCCACCACAGATACGCAGTATTTT | CASSLGQGPATTDTQYF
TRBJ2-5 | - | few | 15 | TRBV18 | TGTGCCAGCTCACCACACCTCATTCGAGGGGACACCCAGTACTTC | CASSPHLIRGDTQYF
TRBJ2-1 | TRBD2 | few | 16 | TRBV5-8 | TGTGCCAGCAGCACCGGGACTAGCGGGATCTACAATGAGCAGTTCTTC | CASSTGTSGIYNEQFF
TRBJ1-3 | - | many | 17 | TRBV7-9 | TGTGCCAGCAGCTTAGCCCGACTGCAGAGCTCTGGAAACACCATATATTTT | CASSLARLQSSGNTIYF
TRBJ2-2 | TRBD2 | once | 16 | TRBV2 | TGTGCCAGCAGTGGGACTAGCGGGAGGCTCACCGGGGAGCTGTTTTTT | CASSGTSGRLTGELFF
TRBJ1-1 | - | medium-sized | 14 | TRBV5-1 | TGCGCCAGCAGCTTGGACGGGGTAAACACTGAAGCTTTCTTT | CASSLDGVNTEAFF
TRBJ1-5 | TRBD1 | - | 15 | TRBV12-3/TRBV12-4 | TGTGCCAGCACCTTCAGACAGGGATACAATCAGCCCCAGCATTTT | CASTFRQGYNQPQHF
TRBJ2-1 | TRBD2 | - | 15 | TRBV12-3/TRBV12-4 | TGTGCCAGCAGTCGCCTAGCGGGCAGAAACAATGAGCAGTTCTTC | CASSRLAGRNNEQFF
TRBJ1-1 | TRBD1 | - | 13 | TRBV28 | TGTGCCAGCTACAGGGGGCTTTGGACTGAAGCTTTCTTT | CASYRGLWTEAFF
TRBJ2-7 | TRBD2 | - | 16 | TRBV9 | TGTGCCAGCAGCGGCTATAGCGGGAGGTCCCCCTACGAGCAGTACTTC | CASSGYSGRSPYEQYF
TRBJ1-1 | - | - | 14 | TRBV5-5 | TGTGCCAGCAGCCTAATTGAGAGGAACACTGAAGCGTTCTTT | CASSLIERNTEAFF
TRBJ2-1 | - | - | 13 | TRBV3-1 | TGTGCCAGCAGCCAAGATTGGCAGAATGAGCAGTTCTTC | CASSQDWQNEQFF
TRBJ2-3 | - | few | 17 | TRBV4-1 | TGCGCCAGCAGCCAAGTCTCGTCGACTGTTAGCACAGATACGCAGTATTTT | CASSQVSSTVSTDTQYF
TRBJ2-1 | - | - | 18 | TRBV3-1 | TGTGCCAGCAGCCAAGATAGGCCCAGGTGGGACACTACCAATGAGCAGTTCTTC | CASSQDRPRWDTTNEQFF
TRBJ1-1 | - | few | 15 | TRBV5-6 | TGTGCCAGCACCTTGGGGAGAGACAGATGGACTGAAGCTTTCTTT | CASTLGRDRWTEAFF
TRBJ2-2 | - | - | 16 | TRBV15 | TGTGCCACCAGGACCGACCGAACGGGGAAGGCCGGGGAGCTGTTTTTT | CATRTDRTGKAGELFF
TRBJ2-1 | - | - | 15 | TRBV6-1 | TGTGCCAGCACCTCTCTAGGGGATGCCTACAATGAGCAGTTCTTC | CASTSLGDAYNEQFF
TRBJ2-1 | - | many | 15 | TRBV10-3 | TGTGCCATCAGTGATAGGGGCCTAGCGTACAATGAGCAGTTCTTC | CAISDRGLAYNEQFF
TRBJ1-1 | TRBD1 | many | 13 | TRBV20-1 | TGCAGTGCTAGGATGACAGGGGGGGATGAAGCTTTCTTT | CSARMTGGDEAFF
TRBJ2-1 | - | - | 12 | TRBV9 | TGTGCCAGCAGCGTAGTCTTCAATGAGCAGTTCTTC | CASSVVFNEQFF
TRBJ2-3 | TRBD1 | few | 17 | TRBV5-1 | TGCGCCAGCAGAAGGACAGGGGACTTCGTCGGCACAGATACGCAGTATTTT | CASRRTGDFVGTDTQYF
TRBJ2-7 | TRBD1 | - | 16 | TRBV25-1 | TGTGCCAGCAGTGAATATGGCGGGACAGGTGGCTACGAGCAGTACTTC | CASSEYGGTGGYEQYF
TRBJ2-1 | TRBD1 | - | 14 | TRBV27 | TGTGCCAGCAGTTTTATGGTAAGGGACAGGCTCATGTTCTTC | CASSFMVRDRLMFF
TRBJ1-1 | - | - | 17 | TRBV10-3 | TGTGCCATCAGTGGTTCCCCGTTTGGGGGAGGTGGTACTGAAGCTTTCTTT | CAISGSPFGGGGTEAFF
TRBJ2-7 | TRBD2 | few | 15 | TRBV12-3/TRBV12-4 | TGTGCCAGCAGCATAGGACTAGCGGGAGTCGGCGAGCAGTACTTC | CASSIGLAGVGEQYF
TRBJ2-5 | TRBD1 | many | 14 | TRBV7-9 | TGTGCCAGCAGCTTCGGACAGGGAGGAGAGACCCAGTACTTC | CASSFGQGGETQYF
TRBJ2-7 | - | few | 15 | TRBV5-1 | TGCGCCAGCTCAATCGCCCGGGCTACTCCCTACGAGCAGTACTTC | CASSIARATPYEQYF
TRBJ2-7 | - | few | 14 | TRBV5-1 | TGCGCCAGCAGCCGACTATCATGGGCTTCCGAGCAGTACTTC | CASSRLSWASEQYF
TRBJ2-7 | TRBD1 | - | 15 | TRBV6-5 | TGTGCCAGCAGTTACGGGACAGGGAGGGCGAGGGAGCAGTACTTC | CASSYGTGRAREQYF
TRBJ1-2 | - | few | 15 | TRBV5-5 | TGTGCCAGCAGATCCTACACAGGGTGGGCCTATGGCTACACCTTC | CASRSYTGWAYGYTF
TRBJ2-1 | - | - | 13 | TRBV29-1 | TGCAGCGCCCTGACCGGCCGGCACAATGAGCAGTTCTTC | CSALTGRHNEQFF
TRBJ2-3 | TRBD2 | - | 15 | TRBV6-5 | TGTGCCAGCAGTTTACTAGCGGGAGCGCCAGATACGCAGTATTTT | CASSLLAGAPDTQYF
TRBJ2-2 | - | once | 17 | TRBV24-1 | TGTGCCACCAGTGATCCCCCCGGCGAAGACATCACCGGGGAGCTGTTTTTT | CATSDPPGEDITGELFF
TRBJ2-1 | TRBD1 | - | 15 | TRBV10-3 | TGTGCCATCAGTTCGGATGGGACAGGGGGCAATGAGCAGTTCTTC | CAISSDGTGGNEQFF
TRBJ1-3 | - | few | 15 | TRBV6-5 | TGTGCCAGCAGTTACTCGGGAGTTTCTGGAAACACCATATATTTT | CASSYSGVSGNTIYF
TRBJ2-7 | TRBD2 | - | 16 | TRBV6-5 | TGTGCCAGCAGTTTATCGCCGGCGGGAGGGTCCCACGAGCAGTACTTC | CASSLSPAGGSHEQYF
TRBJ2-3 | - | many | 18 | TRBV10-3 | TGTGCCATCAGAGGGTTCGGGGGTCCTACCGAAAGCACAGATACGCAGTATTTT | CAIRGFGGPTESTDTQYF
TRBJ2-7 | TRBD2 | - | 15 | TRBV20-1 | TGCAGTGCCCGTAGCGGGAGTGGAAGCTCCTACGAGCAGTACTTC | CSARSGSGSSYEQYF
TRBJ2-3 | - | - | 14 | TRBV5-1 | TGCGCCAGCAGCTTGGACCCCCGCACAGATACGCAGTATTTT | CASSLDPRTDTQYF